This TCR beta chain was sequenced for a study of blood T cell repertoires in COVID-19. Study context: From the United States, Italy and Spain came samples of acute and convalescent COVID-19. T cells, B-cell-depleted T cells, or PBMCs supplied cDNA or gDNA.

Between the trimmed V and J ends, which lost 0 bases and 0 bases, there was a span of 15 bases. Germline lookup yields CDR1 KGHSH and CDR2 LQKENI. The CDR3 is 18 amino acids. Authors' methods: Estimation of nucleated cell counts was performed using reference gene primer amplification. Repertoires were generated with immunoSEQ multiplex PCR, while TCRdb's copy carries only in-frame clones and drops some. The D gene and trimming were derived from the DNA, and the V and J assignments and clone size from that table. Counted here are 55,000 to 65,000 clones, 85% to 90% occurring once; the ten biggest clones make up under 9.5%.

This TCR derives from a human donor with active COVID-19. The donor label of this sample is uncertain. The specimen sequenced was peripheral blood. This chain joins TRBV18 and TRBJ2-1, with D maybe TRBD1 (5 bases). In DNA, the CDR3 is TGTGCCAGCTCACCACCGAAGGACACGTTGAGCTCCTACAATGAGCAGTTCTTC. Translation: CASSPPKDTLSSYNEQFF.